A selection of T cell receptor beta chains follows, all from one sample in a study of vaccination and CD4 T cells after COVID-19. TCRdb re-called the PCR reads through MiXCR, storing one row per CDR3 protein. The data show 20,000 to 25,000 distinct CDR3 sequences, around two fifths seen once. The antigens for these receptors are not known. The sample consisted of CD4+ T cells from blood, cultured in vitro, taken about 7 months after SARS-CoV-2 vaccination. The receptors stem from a human donor who had recovered from COVID-19. CDR3s leave out the opening cysteine and the closing phenylalanine or tryptophan.

TRBV28,ASRDGILYGYT
TRBV11-3,ASSLARDSAPYEQY
TRBV7-2,ASSLGLAVWDTQY
TRBV6-5,ASSFDDRGAFNYGYT
TRBV18,ASSPTGTSGTSGGV
TRBV5-8,ASSLVSAGSNEQY
TRBV4-1,ASSQGRGDSNQPQH
TRBV11-2,ASSPVRGPDNEQF
TRBV20-1,SAVRDPTDTQY
TRBV6-4,ASSPDVAGELF
TRBV4-3,ASSQDRNTEAF
TRBV2,ASSGLGVGQPQH
TRBV27,ASSRQGSGNTIY
TRBV20-1,SAGLSVTQY
TRBV7-8,ASSLVLSGGAGEQY
TRBV20-1,SAGSKSREQY
TRBV6-5,ASSYKGTGYTSTDTQY
TRBV19,ASSISRLAAYNEQF
TRBV20-1,SAPSGGSPYNEQF
TRBV6-1,ASSLKPGQGLRAF
TRBV20-1,SAGLDRGEKTQY
TRBV7-7,ASSTGQSNEQY
TRBV20-1,SAPPYSGGGADTQY
TRBV5-6,ASSLVQRTGGYGYT
TRBV20-1,SASHSASSSGNTIY
TRBV19,ASSIGRAGNQPQH
TRBV6-1,ATRTTGSGETQY
TRBV20-1,SASRAGGDEQY